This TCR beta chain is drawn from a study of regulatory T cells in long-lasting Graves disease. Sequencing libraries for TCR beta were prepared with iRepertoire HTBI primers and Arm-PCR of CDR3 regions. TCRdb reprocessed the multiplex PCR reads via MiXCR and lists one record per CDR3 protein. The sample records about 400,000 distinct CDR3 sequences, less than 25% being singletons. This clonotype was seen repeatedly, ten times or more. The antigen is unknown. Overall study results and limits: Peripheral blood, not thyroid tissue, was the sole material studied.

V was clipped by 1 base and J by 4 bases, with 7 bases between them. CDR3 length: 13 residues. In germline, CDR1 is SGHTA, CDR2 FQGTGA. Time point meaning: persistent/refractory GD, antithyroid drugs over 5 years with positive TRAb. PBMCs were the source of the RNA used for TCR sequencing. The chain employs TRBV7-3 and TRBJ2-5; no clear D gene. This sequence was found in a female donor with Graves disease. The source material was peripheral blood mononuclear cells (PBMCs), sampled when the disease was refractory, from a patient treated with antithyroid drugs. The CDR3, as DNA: TGTGCCAGCAGCTTAAATCTGCGAGAGACCCAGTACTTC. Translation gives CASSLNLRETQYF.